The clone carrying this T cell receptor (beta chain) was counted only a few times. This entry is derived from a study of regulatory T cells in long-lasting Graves disease. The wider study: Under 3 months of antithyroid drugs had been taken by newly diagnosed Graves' patients.

Documented time point: newly diagnosed GD, antithyroid drugs for less than 3 months. With RNA extracted from PBMCs as input, the TCR library was made. Germline assignment: CDR1 MNHEY and CDR2 SVGEGT. With V trimmed by 4 bases and J by 1 base, 4 bases remained unmatched. The CDR3 extends over 15 amino acids. Both iRepertoire HTBI primers and Arm-PCR of CDR3 regions were used to build the TCR beta libraries. TCRdb reanalysed the multiplex PCR reads using MiXCR and keeps one entry per CDR3 protein. Of 600,000 to 650,000 distinct CDR3 sequences in the sample, around 17% are singletons; the top ten hold about 20%. A further study also used this sample, focusing on T cells in Graves' hyperthyroidism and ophthalmopathy.

This material consisted of peripheral blood mononuclear cells (PBMCs), taken at new diagnosis, from a patient treated with antithyroid drugs. The TCR comes from a woman in her twenties or thirties with Graves disease. V and J are TRBV6-2 or TRBV6-3 and TRBJ1-1; 9 bases agree with TRBD1. The CDR3 nucleotides are TGTGCCAGCAGTTCAACAGGGGGCCCGAACACTGAAGCTTTCTTT. It codes for CASSSTGGPNTEAFF.